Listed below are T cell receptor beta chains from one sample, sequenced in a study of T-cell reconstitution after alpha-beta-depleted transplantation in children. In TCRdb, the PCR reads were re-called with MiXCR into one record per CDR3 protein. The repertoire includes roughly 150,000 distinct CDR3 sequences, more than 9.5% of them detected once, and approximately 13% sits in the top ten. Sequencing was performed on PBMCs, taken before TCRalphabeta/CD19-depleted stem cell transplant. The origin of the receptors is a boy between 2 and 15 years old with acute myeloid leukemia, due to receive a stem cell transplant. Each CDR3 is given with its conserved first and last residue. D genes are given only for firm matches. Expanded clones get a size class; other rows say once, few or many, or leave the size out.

CASSFYTNNSPLHF	TGTGCCAGCAGTTTTTACACAAATAATTCACCCCTCCACTTT	many	14	TRBV27	TRBJ1-6	NA
CASSTRRPFQETQYF	TGTGCCAGCAGCACCCGGCGGCCCTTTCAGGAGACCCAGTACTTC	NA	15	TRBV7-9	TRBJ2-5	NA
CASSLTSGISYEQYF	TGCGCCAGCAGCTTGACTAGCGGGATCTCCTACGAGCAGTACTTC	many	15	TRBV5-1	TRBJ2-7	TRBD2
CASSPPGLAGGRPDTQYF	TGTGCCAGCTCACCACCGGGACTAGCGGGGGGCCGTCCAGATACGCAGTATTTT	many	18	TRBV18	TRBJ2-3	TRBD2
CASSYGLAGSYNEQFF	TGTGCCAGCAGTTACGGACTAGCTGGGAGCTACAATGAGCAGTTCTTC	many	16	TRBV6-5	TRBJ2-1	TRBD2
CASSLRGSLHF	TGTGCCAGCAGTTTACGCGGGTCCCTCCACTTT	NA	11	TRBV12-3/TRBV12-4	TRBJ1-6	NA
CASSASGVTHYGYTF	TGTGCCAGCAGCGCTAGCGGTGTCACTCACTATGGCTACACCTTC	many	15	TRBV9	TRBJ1-2	NA
CASSTEQFF	TGTGCCAGCAGCACTGAGCAGTTCTTC	many	9	TRBV5-8	TRBJ2-1	NA
CASSEPPFETQYF	TGTGCCAGCAGCGAGCCCCCTTTCGAGACCCAGTACTTC	many	13	TRBV7-2	TRBJ2-5	NA
CASSLAGGDFHTGELFF	TGTGCCAGCAGCTTAGCTGGGGGGGACTTCCACACCGGGGAGCTGTTTTTT	many	17	TRBV7-6	TRBJ2-2	TRBD2